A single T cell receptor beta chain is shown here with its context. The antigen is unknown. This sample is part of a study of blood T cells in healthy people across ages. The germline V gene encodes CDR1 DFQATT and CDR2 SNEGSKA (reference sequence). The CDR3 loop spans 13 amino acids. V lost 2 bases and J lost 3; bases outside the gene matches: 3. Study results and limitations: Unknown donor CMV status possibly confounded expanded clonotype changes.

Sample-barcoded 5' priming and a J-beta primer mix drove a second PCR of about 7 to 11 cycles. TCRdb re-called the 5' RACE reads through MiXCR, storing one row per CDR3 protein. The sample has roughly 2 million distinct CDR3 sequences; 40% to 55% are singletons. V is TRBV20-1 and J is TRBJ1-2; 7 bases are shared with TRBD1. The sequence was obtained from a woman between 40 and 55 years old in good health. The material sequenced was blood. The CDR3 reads CSARPGQDYGYTF. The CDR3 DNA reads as TGCAGTGCTAGACCCGGACAGGACTATGGCTACACCTTC.